Listed here are 24 T cell receptor beta chains from one sample, sequenced in a study of blood T cell repertoires in COVID-19. Some clones are missing from TCRdb's copy, which holds only in-frame ones; the method was immunoSEQ multiplex PCR. In the table there are about 190,000 clones, nearly 90% of which are singletons. Sequenced input: peripheral blood. The receptors were gathered from a man between 60 and 75 years old with active or convalescent COVID-19.

A single count supports this clone. J is TRBJ2-1 and V is TRBV2, with 9 positions matching TRBD1. The CDR3 covers 15 residues. CDR1 is SNHLY and CDR2 is FYNNEI in the germline V gene. With V trimmed by 7 bases and J by 7 bases, 11 bases remained unmatched. The CDR3 here is CASTYGTGYQNEQFF. The CDR3 DNA sequence: TGTGCCAGCACCTATGGGACAGGGTATCAAAATGAGCAGTTCTTC.

V and J are TRBV5-4 and TRBJ2-5; 7 nucleotides align to TRBD1. The J segment lost 1 base and the V segment lost 4 bases, leaving 4 bases of the junction unmatched. Germline V gene sequence: CDR1 SGHNT, CDR2 YYREEE (reference sequence). The CDR3 totals 14 residues. The CDR3 DNA follows: TGTGCCAGCAGCCTGGGACAGCTCCAAGAGACCCAGTACTTC. Translated: CASSLGQLQETQYF.

This sequence joins TRBV3-1 (or the pseudogene TRBV3-2) and TRBJ2-7; 8 positions agree with TRBD1. Germline-derived CDR1 and CDR2 are LGHDT and YNNKEL (reference sequence). This CDR3 contains 14 residues. Germline trimming cut 5 bases from V and 0 bases from J; bases unmatched to any gene: 3. The CDR3 DNA is TGTGCCAGCAGCTACGGGACAGGCTCCTACGAGCAGTACTTC. As protein: CASSYGTGSYEQYF.

This sequence joins TRBV18 and TRBJ2-5; 8 bases are shared with TRBD1. Germline lookup yields CDR1 KGHSH and CDR2 LQKENI. The CDR3 loop spans 15 amino acids. The J segment lost 5 bases and the V segment lost 3 bases, leaving 8 bases of the junction unmatched. CDR3 amino acids: CASSPGQGAGETQYF. The CDR3 coding sequence is TGTGCCAGCTCACCGGGCCAGGGGGCAGGGGAGACCCAGTACTTC.

This clone has just one count. This chain uses TRBV5-1 with TRBJ1-2; TRBD1 is a possible D gene (5 bases). The V end was cut by 4 bases, the J end by 6 bases, with 16 bases between. CDR3 length: 14 residues. Germline loops: CDR1 SGHRS, CDR2 YFSETQ. The CDR3 coding sequence is TGCGCCAGCAGCCCCGAGAGGAGGGGACATGGCTACACCTTC. Translating gives CASSPERRGHGYTF.

This chain uses TRBV18 with TRBJ1-3, with D perhaps TRBD1 (6 bases). CDR3 length equals 14 residues. The germline V gene has CDR1 KGHSH and CDR2 LQKENI. V lost 0 bases to trimming and J lost 6 bases, with 9 bases between them. CDR3 sequence: CASSPPSGENTIYF. In DNA form, the CDR3 reads TGTGCCAGCTCACCACCGTCAGGGGAAAACACCATATATTTT.

This chain uses TRBV6-6 with TRBJ1-2; 10 bases align to TRBD1. J was trimmed by 4 bases and V by 4 bases; bases with no gene match: 6. CDR3 length: 15 residues. Germline CDR1 and CDR2: MNHNY and SVGAGI (reference sequence). The CDR3: CASSSGTGDGYGYTF. CDR3 DNA sequence: TGTGCCAGCAGTTCCGGGACAGGGGACGGCTATGGCTACACCTTC.

This clone was found a few times. The chain links TRBV6-5 to TRBJ1-2; 7 bases align to TRBD1. Germline V gives CDR1 MNHEY, CDR2 SVGAGI. V was clipped by 5 bases and J by 5 bases; unmatched bases: 5. This CDR3 spans 13 amino acids. The CDR3 spells CASSRDSTYGYTF. CDR3 sequence (DNA): TGTGCCAGCAGTCGGGACAGCACATATGGCTACACCTTC.

The V and J genes are TRBV10-3 and TRBJ2-7; 10 bases fit TRBD1. Unmatched junction bases numbered 2, after V lost 5 bases and J lost 1 base. CDR3 length: 14 residues. Germline V gene sequence: CDR1 ENHRY, CDR2 SYGVKD. DNA for the CDR3: TGTGCCATCAGTCCGGGACAGGGGTCCTACGAGCAGTACTTC. Its translation: CAISPGQGSYEQYF.

V gene TRBV30 combines with J gene TRBJ1-1; D is perhaps TRBD1 (6 bases). Germline CDR1 GTSNPN, CDR2 SVGIG (reference sequence). V shed 3 bases and J shed 5 bases, with 13 bases lying between them. This CDR3 contains 13 residues. CDR3 DNA sequence: TGTGCCTGGAGGGCACAGGGTTGGACTGAAGCTTTCTTT. It encodes CAWRAQGWTEAFF.

The rearrangement links TRBV6-5 to TRBJ1-2; D might be TRBD1 (5 bases). CDR1 MNHEY and CDR2 SVGAGI come from the germline V gene. The CDR3 totals 14 residues. Trimming stripped 5 bases from V and 7 bases from J, with 17 bases between. The CDR3 sequence: CASSRASGSLGYTF. CDR3 in DNA: TGTGCCAGCAGTCGGGCATCAGGGTCCCTTGGCTACACCTTC.

The rearrangement links TRBV5-1 to TRBJ2-5; TRBD2 agrees at 11 bases. Germline V gives CDR1 SGHRS, CDR2 YFSETQ. CDR3 length: 16 amino acids. The V segment lost 3 bases and the J segment 1 base; nucleotides outside the gene matches: 5. CDR3 nucleotides: TGCGCCAGCAGCTCCGGACTAGCGGGCTTCCAAGAGACCCAGTACTTC. Protein product: CASSSGLAGFQETQYF. The full variable domain, rest sourced from reference TRBV5-1 and TRBJ2-5, is KAGVTQTPRYLIKTRGQQVTLSCSPISGHRSVSWYQQTPGQGLQFLFEYFSETQRNKGNFPGRFSGRQFSNSRSEMNVSTLELGDSALYLCASSSGLAGFQETQYFGPGTRLLVL.

The chain combines TRBV5-1 with TRBJ2-2; 8 nucleotides align to TRBD1. V trimming: 4 bases; J trimming: 6 bases; junction bases outside the gene matches: 5. The germline V gene encodes CDR1 SGHRS and CDR2 YFSETQ. The CDR3 extends over 14 amino acids. Here the CDR3 reads CASSQDREAGELFF. CDR3 nucleotide sequence: TGCGCCAGCAGCCAGGACAGGGAGGCCGGGGAGCTGTTTTTT.

The CDR3: CASSQDSGSGSYEQYF. CDR3 nucleotide sequence: TGCGCCAGCAGCCAAGATTCCGGGTCCGGCTCCTACGAGCAGTACTTC. The chain recombines TRBV4-1 with TRBJ2-7, with D uncertain. CDR1 and CDR2 (germline): MGHRA, YSYEKL. Trimming shortened V by 0 bases and J by 0 bases, and 12 bases separated the two germline ends. The CDR3 has 16 residues.

The chain uses TRBV19 and TRBJ1-5; 10 positions agree with TRBD1. CDR1 and CDR2 from the germline V gene are LNHDA and SQIVND (reference sequence). This CDR3 spans 18 amino acids. The V gene end was trimmed by 5 bases and the J gene end by 0 bases; junction bases not matched to a gene: 10. The CDR3: CASSPDRGRILSNQPQHF. CDR3 DNA sequence: TGTGCCAGTAGTCCCGACAGGGGGCGAATTCTTAGCAATCAGCCCCAGCATTTT.

The chain carries TRBV2 and TRBJ2-5; D gene unclear. The germline V gene has CDR1 SNHLY and CDR2 FYNNEI. The V and J ends lost 1 base and 1 base respectively, with 10 bases between them. The length of the CDR3 is 15 residues. The CDR3 DNA follows: TGTGCCAGCAGTGAAGGGAGAAGGTTCCAAGAGACCCAGTACTTC. Protein sequence: CASSEGRRFQETQYF.

The chain combines TRBV2 with TRBJ1-6, with unresolved D. Per germline, CDR1 SNHLY and CDR2 FYNNEI. This CDR3 has 15 residues. Trimming removed 2 bases at V and 7 bases at J, with 12 bases between. CDR3 region: CASSERRDGNSPLHF. The DNA of the CDR3 is TGTGCCAGCAGTGAACGCCGGGATGGGAATTCACCCCTCCACTTT.

The chain recombines TRBV19 with TRBJ1-2; D is unclear. V lost 4 bases, J lost 6 bases, and 18 bases lay in between. CDR1 is LNHDA, CDR2 SQIVND, per germline (reference sequence). The CDR3 length is 15 residues. The CDR3 protein is CASSTLQERRDGYTF. CDR3 DNA: TGTGCCAGTAGTACCCTACAAGAAAGGAGGGATGGCTACACCTTC.

In this sample, this clone turned up once. The chain employs TRBV2 and TRBJ2-1, with D possibly being TRBD1 (6 bases). Trimming removed 5 bases from V and 8 bases from J, with 19 bases in between. The CDR3 spans 15 residues. CDR1 is SNHLY and CDR2 is FYNNEI in the germline V gene. The CDR3 DNA follows: TGTGCCAGCAGTTTTTCAGGGGTGCCCTCCTATGAGCAGTTCTTC. Translated, it gives CASSFSGVPSYEQFF.

In this sample, this clone turned up a few times. This chain links TRBV20-1 with TRBJ2-7; no reliable D call. The CDR3 covers 11 residues. Trimming stripped 3 bases from V and 3 bases from J, with 6 bases between. Germline CDR1 DFQATT, CDR2 SNEGSKA (reference sequence). For the CDR3, the DNA is TGCAGTGCTAGTGAGAGCTACGAGCAGTACTTC. As protein: CSASESYEQYF.

V gene TRBV4-1 combines with J gene TRBJ1-2; D is perhaps TRBD1 (5 bases). Germline assignment: CDR1 MGHRA and CDR2 YSYEKL. The V end lost 5 bases, the J end lost 4 bases, and 14 bases lay between the germline ends. The CDR3 loop spans 14 amino acids. The CDR3 here is CASSWAGRPYGYTF. The CDR3 DNA reads TGCGCCAGCAGCTGGGCGGGACGACCCTATGGCTACACCTTC.

This chain uses TRBV28 with TRBJ1-5; D not resolved. V was clipped by 5 bases and J by 3 bases, with 11 bases between them. The germline CDR1 and CDR2 sequences are MDHEN and SYDVKM. The CDR3 covers 14 residues. CDR3 nucleotides: TGTGCCAGCAGTCCTCACACCCCCAATCAGCCCCAGCATTTT. Translated, it gives CASSPHTPNQPQHF.

The chain is built from TRBV2 and TRBJ2-1; 9 nucleotides match TRBD2. CDR3 length: 14 amino acids. Per the germline V gene, CDR1 is SNHLY and CDR2 is FYNNEI. V shed 6 bases, J shed 4 bases, and the junction held 4 bases outside the gene matches. DNA of the CDR3: TGTGCCAGCAGAGGGACTAGCCATTACAATGAGCAGTTCTTC. Translating it yields CASRGTSHYNEQFF.

The CDR3 loop is CASTIAGVSSGNTIYF. DNA of the CDR3: TGTGCCAGTACCATCGCCGGAGTTAGCTCTGGAAACACCATATATTTT. The chain joins TRBV19 to TRBJ1-3; D is uncertain. This CDR3 comprises 16 residues. Per germline, CDR1 LNHDA and CDR2 SQIVND (reference sequence). Trimming took off 7 bases at V and 0 bases at J, with 16 bases between the two ends.